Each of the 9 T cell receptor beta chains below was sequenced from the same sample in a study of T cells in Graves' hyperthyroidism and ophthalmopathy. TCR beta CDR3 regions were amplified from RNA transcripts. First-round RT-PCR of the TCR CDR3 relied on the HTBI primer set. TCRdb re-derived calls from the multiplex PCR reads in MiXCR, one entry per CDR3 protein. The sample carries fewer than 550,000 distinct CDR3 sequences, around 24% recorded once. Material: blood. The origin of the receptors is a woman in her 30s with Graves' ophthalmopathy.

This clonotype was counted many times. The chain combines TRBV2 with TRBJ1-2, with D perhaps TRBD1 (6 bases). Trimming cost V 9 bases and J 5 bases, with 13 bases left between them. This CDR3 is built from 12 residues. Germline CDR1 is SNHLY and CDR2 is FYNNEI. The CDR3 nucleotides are TGTGCCAGTAGCGTGACAGGTTATGGCTACACCTTC. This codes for CASSVTGYGYTF.

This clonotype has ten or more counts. As DNA, the CDR3 is TGTGCCAGCAGGACCCCAGAGACCCAGTACTTC. Its translation is CASRTPETQYF. The rearrangement uses TRBV6-1 and TRBJ2-5; D gene unclear. The V gene's germline CDR1 is MNHNS and CDR2 SASEGT. This CDR3 is built from 11 residues. V was shortened by 6 bases and J by 4 bases, with 6 bases between the two germline ends.

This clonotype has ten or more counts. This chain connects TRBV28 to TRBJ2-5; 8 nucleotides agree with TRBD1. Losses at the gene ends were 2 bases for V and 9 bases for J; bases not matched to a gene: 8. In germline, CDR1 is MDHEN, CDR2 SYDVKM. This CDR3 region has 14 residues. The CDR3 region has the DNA TGTGCCAGCAGTTTACCAGGGGGCGCGAATCCCCAGTACTTC. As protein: CASSLPGGANPQYF. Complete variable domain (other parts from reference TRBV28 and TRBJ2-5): DVKVTQSSRYLVKRTGEKVFLECVQDMDHENMFWYRQDPGLGLRLIYFSYDVKMKEKGDIPEGYSVSREKKERFSLILESASTNQTSMYLCASSLPGGANPQYFGPGTRLLVL.

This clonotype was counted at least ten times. CDR3 region: CASSARGRTSNQPQHF. The CDR3 nucleotides are TGTGCCAGTAGTGCCAGGGGACGTACGAGCAATCAGCCCCAGCATTTT. The chain links TRBV19 to TRBJ1-5, with D perhaps matching TRBD1 (6 bases). This CDR3 has 16 residues. Trimming pared 5 bases from V and 1 base from J, leaving 15 bases between. Germline V lookup: CDR1 LNHDA, CDR2 SQIVND (reference sequence). Full variable domain (missing parts from reference TRBV19 and TRBJ1-5): DGGITQSPKYLFRKEGQNVTLSCEQNLNHDAMYWYRQDPGQGLRLIYYSQIVNDFQKGDIAEGYSVSREKKESFPLTVTSAQKNPTAFYLCASSARGRTSNQPQHFGDGTRLSIL.

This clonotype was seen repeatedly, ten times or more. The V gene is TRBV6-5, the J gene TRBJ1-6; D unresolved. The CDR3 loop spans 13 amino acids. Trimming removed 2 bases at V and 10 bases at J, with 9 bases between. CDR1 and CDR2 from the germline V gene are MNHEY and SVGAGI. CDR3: CASSYGRESPLHF. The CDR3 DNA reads TGTGCCAGCAGTTACGGGAGGGAGTCACCCCTCCACTTT.

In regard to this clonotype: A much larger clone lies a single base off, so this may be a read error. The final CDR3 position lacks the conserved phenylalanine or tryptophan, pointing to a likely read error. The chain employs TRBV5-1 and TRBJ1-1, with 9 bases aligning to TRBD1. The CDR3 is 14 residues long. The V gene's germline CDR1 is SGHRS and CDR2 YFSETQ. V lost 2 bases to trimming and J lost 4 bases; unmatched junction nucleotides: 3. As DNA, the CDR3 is TGCGCCAGCAGCTTAGACAGGGGGGTCACTGAAGCTTTCCTT. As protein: CASSLDRGVTEAFL.

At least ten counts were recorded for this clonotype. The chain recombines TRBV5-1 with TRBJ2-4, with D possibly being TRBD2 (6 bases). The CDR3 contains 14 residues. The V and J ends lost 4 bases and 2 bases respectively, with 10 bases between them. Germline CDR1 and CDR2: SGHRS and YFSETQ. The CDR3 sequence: CASSEGTSKNIQYF. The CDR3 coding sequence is TGCGCCAGCAGCGAAGGGACTTCCAAAAACATTCAGTACTTC.

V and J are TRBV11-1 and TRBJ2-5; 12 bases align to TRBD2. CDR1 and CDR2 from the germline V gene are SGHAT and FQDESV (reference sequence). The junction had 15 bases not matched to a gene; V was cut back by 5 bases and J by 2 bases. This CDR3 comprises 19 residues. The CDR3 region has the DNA TGTGCCAGCAGCGACGGACTAGCGGGGAGTTGGGAAACTCAAGAGACCCAGTACTTC. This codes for CASSDGLAGSWETQETQYF.

For the CDR3, the DNA is TGTGCCAGTAGGTACTTAGGGTTGCGGGGGGGCAGAGATGAGCAGTTCTTC. Translated, it gives CASRYLGLRGGRDEQFF. This chain links TRBV19 with TRBJ2-1; 9 positions match TRBD2. The CDR3 contains 17 residues. V was pared by 6 bases and J by 8 bases, with 17 bases of the junction left unmatched. The germline gives CDR1 LNHDA, CDR2 SQIVND (reference sequence).